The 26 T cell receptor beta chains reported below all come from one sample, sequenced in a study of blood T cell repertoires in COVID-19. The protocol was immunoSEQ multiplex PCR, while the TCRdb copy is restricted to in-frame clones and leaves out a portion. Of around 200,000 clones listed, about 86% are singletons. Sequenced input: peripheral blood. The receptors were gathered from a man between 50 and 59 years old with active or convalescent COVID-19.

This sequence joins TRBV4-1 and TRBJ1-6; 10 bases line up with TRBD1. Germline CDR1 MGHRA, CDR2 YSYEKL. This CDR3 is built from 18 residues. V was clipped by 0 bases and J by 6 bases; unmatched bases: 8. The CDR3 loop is CASSQEKVGTGVNSPLHF. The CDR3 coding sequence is TGCGCCAGCAGCCAAGAAAAAGTTGGGACAGGGGTTAATTCACCCCTCCACTTT.

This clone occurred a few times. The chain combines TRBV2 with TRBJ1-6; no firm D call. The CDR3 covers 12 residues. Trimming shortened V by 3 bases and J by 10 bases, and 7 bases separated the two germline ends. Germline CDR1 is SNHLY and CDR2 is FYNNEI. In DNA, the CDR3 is TGTGCCAGCAGTGATTTCCTCTCACCCCTCCACTTT. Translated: CASSDFLSPLHF.

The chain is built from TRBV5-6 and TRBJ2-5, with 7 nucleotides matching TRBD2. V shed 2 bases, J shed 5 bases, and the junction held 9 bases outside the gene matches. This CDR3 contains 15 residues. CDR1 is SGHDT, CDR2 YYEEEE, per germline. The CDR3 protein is CASSFTSASGETQYF. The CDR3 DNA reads TGTGCCAGCAGCTTTACTAGCGCGAGTGGGGAGACCCAGTACTTC.

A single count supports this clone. CDR3 protein: CASSPRGDSPLHF. In DNA, the CDR3 is TGCGCCAGCAGTCCCCGGGGGGACTCACCCCTCCACTTT. The rearrangement uses TRBV23-1 and TRBJ1-6; possible D gene TRBD1, 5 bases. TRBV23-1 is reported as an ORF; its role is uncertain. The CDR3 runs to 13 residues. Trimming took off 4 bases at V and 10 bases at J, with 11 bases between the two ends.

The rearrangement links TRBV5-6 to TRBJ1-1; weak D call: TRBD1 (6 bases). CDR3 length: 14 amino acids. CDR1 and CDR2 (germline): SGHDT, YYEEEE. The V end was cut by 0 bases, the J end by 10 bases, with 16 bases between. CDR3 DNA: TGTGCCAGCAGCTTGGGGGGGCAGGGTATATCAGCTTTCTTT. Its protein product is CASSLGGQGISAFF.

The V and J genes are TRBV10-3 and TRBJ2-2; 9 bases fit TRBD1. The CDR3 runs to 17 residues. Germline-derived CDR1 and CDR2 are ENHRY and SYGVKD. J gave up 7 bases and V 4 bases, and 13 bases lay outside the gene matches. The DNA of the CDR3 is TGTGCCATCAGTGCCCAAGGGCGGACAGGGGCGGTCGGGGAGCTGTTTTTT. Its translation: CAISAQGRTGAVGELFF.

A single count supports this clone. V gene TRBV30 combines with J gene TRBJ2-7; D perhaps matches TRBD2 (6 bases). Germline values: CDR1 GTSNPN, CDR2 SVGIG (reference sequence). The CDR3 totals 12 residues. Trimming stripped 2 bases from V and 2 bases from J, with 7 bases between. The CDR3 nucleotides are TGTGCCTGGAGTAGGGAGGCCTACGAGCAGTACTTC. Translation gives CAWSREAYEQYF.

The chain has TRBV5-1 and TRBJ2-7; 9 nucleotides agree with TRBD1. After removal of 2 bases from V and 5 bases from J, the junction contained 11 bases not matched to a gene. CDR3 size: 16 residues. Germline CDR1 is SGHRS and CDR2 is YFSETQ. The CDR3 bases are TGCGCCAGCAGCTTAGCACCCCGGGACAGGGCTCACGAGCAGTACTTC. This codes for CASSLAPRDRAHEQYF.

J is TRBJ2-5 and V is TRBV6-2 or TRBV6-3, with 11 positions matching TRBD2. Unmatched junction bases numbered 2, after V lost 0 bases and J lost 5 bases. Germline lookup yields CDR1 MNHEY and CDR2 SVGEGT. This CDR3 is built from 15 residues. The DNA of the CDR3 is TGTGCCAGCAGTTACTCGACTAGCGGGGTGGAGACCCAGTACTTC. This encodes CASSYSTSGVETQYF.

The CDR3 DNA reads as TGTGCCAGCAGTTCTGGCGGACAGCGTCCTAATGAAAAACTGTTTTTT. This gives the protein CASSSGGQRPNEKLFF. This sequence joins TRBV28 and TRBJ1-4; TRBD1 is a possible D gene (6 bases). CDR1 and CDR2 (germline): MDHEN, SYDVKM. Trimming stripped 4 bases from V and 3 bases from J, with 15 bases between. CDR3 length equals 16 residues.

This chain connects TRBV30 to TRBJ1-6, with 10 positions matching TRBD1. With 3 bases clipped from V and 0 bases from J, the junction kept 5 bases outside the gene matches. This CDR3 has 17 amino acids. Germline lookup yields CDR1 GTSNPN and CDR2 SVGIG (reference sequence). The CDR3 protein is CAWSRDRGYSYNSPLHF. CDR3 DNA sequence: TGTGCCTGGAGCAGGGACAGGGGATACTCCTATAATTCACCCCTCCACTTT. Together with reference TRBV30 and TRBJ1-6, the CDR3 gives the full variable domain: SQTIHQWPATLVQPVGSPLSLECTVEGTSNPNLYWYRQAAGRGLQLLFYSVGIGQISSEVPQNLSASRPQDRQFILSSKKLLLSDSGFYLCAWSRDRGYSYNSPLHFGNGTRLTVT.

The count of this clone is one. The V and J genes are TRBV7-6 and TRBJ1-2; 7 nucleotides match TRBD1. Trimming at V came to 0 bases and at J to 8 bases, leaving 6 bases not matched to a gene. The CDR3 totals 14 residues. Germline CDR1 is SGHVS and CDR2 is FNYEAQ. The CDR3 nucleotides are TGTGCCAGCAGCTTAGCGTCGACAGGGACGGGCTACACCTTC. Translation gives CASSLASTGTGYTF.

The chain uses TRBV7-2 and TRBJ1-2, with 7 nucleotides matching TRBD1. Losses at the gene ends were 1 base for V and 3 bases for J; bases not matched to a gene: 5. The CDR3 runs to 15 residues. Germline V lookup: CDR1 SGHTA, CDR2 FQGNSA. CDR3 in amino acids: CASSLVLGTDYGYTF. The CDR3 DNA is TGTGCCAGCAGCTTAGTCCTAGGGACAGACTATGGCTACACCTTC.

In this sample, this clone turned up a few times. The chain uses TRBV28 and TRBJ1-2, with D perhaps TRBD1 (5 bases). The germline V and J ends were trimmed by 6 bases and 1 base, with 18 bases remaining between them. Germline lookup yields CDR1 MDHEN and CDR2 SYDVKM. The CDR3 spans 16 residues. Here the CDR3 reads CASSPILTANNYGYTF. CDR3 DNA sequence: TGTGCCAGCAGCCCCATTCTGACAGCAAATAACTATGGCTACACCTTC.

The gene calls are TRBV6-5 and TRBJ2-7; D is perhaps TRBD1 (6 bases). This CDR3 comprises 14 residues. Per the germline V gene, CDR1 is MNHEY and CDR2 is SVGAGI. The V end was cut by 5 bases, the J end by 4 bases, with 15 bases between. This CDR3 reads CASSLQGQLYEQYF. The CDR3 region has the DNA TGTGCCAGCAGTCTGCAGGGACAACTTTACGAGCAGTACTTC.

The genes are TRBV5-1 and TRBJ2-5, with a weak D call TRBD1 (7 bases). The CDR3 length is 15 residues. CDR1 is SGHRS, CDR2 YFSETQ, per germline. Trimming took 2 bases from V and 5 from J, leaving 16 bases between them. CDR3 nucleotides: TGCGCCAGCAGCTTACAGGGGCCCCGGGAGGAGACCCAGTACTTC. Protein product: CASSLQGPREETQYF. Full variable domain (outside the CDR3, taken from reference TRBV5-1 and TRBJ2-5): KAGVTQTPRYLIKTRGQQVTLSCSPISGHRSVSWYQQTPGQGLQFLFEYFSETQRNKGNFPGRFSGRQFSNSRSEMNVSTLELGDSALYLCASSLQGPREETQYFGPGTRLLVL.

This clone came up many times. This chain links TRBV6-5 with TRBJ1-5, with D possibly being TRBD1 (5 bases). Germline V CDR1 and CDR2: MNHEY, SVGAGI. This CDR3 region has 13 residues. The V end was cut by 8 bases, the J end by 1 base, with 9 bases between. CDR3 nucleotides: TGTGCCAGCGCGGAGGGGAGCAATCAGCCCCAGCATTTT. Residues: CASAEGSNQPQHF.

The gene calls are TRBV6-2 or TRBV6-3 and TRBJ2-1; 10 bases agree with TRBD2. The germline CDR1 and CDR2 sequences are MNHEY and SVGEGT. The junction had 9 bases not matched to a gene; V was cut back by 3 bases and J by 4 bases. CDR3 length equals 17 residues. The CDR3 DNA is TGTGCCAGCAGTTATTCGCCTAGCGGGGGCCTTTACAATGAGCAGTTCTTC. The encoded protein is CASSYSPSGGLYNEQFF.

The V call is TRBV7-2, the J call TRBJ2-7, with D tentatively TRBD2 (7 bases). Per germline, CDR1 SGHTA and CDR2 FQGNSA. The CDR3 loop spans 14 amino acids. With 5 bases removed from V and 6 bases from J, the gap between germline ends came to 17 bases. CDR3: CASSPPGGQVEQYF. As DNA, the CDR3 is TGTGCCAGCAGCCCCCCCGGGGGGCAGGTCGAGCAGTACTTC.

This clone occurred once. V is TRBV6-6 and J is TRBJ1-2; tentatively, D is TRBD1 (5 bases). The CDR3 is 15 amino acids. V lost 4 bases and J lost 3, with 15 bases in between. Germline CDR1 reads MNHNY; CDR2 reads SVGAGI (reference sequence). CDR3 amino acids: CASSSPGLSDYGYTF. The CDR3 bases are TGTGCCAGCAGTTCCCCAGGGTTGAGTGACTATGGCTACACCTTC.

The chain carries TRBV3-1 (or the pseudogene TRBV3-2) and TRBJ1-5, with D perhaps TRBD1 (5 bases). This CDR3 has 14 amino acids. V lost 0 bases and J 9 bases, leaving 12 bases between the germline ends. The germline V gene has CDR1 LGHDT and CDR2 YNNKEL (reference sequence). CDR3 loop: CASSQDPRGGPQHF. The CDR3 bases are TGTGCCAGCAGCCAAGATCCCCGGGGGGGGCCCCAGCATTTT.

The CDR3 region has the DNA TGTGCCACCAGTGATTTCGAGCGGGGGGACCAAGAGACCCAGTACTTC. Translating it yields CATSDFERGDQETQYF. This sequence joins TRBV24-1 and TRBJ2-5, with TRBD2 matching over 9 bases. This CDR3 has 16 residues. V trimming: 1 base; J trimming: 0 bases; junction bases outside the gene matches: 2. CDR1 and CDR2 (germline): KGHDR, SFDVKD.

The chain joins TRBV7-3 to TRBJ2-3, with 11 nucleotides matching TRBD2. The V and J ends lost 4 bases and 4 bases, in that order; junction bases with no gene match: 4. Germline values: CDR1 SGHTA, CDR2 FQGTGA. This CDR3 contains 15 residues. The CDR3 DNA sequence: TGTGCCAGCAGCTCTAGCGGGGGGCCCTCAGATACGCAGTATTTT. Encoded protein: CASSSSGGPSDTQYF. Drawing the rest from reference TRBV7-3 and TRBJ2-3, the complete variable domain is GAGVSQTPSNKVTEKGKYVELRCDPISGHTALYWYRQSLGQGPEFLIYFQGTGAADDSGLPNDRFFAVRPEGSVSTLKIQRTERGDSAVYLCASSSSGGPSDTQYFGPGTRLTVL.

In DNA, the CDR3 is TGTGCCAGCAGCTTAGGGCACAGCCAAGAGACCCAGTACTTC. Protein product: CASSLGHSQETQYF. The chain combines TRBV7-2 with TRBJ2-5; D is unclear. The V and J ends lost 1 base and 1 base respectively, with 7 bases between them. Germline lookup yields CDR1 SGHTA and CDR2 FQGNSA. CDR3 length: 14 residues.

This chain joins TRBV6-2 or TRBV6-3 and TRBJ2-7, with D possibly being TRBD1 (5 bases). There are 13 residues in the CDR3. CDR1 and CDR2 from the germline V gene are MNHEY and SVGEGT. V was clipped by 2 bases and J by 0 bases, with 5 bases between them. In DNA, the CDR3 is TGTGCCAGCAGTTACAGGGGCTCCTACGAGCAGTACTTC. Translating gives CASSYRGSYEQYF.

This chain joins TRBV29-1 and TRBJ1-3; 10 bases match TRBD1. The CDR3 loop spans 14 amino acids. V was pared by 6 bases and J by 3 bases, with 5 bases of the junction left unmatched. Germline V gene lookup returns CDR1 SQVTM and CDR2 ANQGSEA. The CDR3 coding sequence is TGCAGCGTCGTCGGGACAGGGGTTGGAAACACCATATATTTT. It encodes CSVVGTGVGNTIYF.